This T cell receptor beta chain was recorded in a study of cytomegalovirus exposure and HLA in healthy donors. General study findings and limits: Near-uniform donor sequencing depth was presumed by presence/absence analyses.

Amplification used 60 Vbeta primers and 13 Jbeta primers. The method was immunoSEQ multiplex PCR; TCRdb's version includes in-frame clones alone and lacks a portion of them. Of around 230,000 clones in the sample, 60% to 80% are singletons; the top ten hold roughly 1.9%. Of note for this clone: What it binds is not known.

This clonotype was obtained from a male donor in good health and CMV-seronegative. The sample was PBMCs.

In DNA, the CDR3 is TGTGCCTGGATGCGGGAGGCCATGGGGGAGCAGTACTTC. Translating gives CAWMREAMGEQYF. J is TRBJ2-5 and V is TRBV30; 8 positions agree with TRBD2. V gave up 4 bases and J gave up 11 bases; unmatched junction bases: 12. The CDR3 spans 13 residues. The germline V gene encodes CDR1 GTSNPN and CDR2 SVGIG (reference sequence).